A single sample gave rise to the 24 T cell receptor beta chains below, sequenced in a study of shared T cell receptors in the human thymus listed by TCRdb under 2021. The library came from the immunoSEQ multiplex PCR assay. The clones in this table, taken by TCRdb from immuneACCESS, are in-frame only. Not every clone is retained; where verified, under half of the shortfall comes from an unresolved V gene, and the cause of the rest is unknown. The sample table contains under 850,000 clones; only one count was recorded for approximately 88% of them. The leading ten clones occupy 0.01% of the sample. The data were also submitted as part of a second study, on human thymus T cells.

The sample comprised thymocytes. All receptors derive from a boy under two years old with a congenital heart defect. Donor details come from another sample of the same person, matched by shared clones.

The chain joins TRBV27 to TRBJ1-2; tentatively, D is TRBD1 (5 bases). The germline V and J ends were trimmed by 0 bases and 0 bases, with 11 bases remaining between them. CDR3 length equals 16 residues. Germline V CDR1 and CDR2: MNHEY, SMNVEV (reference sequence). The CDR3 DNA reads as TGTGCCAGCAGTTTATCGAAAGGGGTAGCTAACTATGGCTACACCTTC. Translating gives CASSLSKGVANYGYTF.

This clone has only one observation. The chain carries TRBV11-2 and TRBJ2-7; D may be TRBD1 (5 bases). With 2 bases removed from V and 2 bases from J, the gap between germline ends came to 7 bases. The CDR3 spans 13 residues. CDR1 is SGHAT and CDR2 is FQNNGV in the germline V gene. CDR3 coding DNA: TGTGCCAGCAGCTTAAGACAGACCTACGAGCAGTACTTC. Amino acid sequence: CASSLRQTYEQYF.

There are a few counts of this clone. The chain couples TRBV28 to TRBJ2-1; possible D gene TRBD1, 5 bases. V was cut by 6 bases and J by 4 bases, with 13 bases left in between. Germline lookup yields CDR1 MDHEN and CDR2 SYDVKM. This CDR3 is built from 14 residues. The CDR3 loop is CASRVGQSYNEQFF. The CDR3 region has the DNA TGTGCCAGCAGGGTGGGGCAGAGTTACAATGAGCAGTTCTTC.

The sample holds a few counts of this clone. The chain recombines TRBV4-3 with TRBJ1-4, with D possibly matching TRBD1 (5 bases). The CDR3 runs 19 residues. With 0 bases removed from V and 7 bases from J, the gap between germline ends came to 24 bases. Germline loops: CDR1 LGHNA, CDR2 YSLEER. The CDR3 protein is CASSQDRRGRRRVSEKLFF. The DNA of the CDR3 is TGCGCCAGCAGCCAAGATAGACGGGGCAGGCGGAGGGTTAGTGAAAAACTGTTTTTT.

The CDR3 nucleotides read TGCGCCAGCAGCCAAGCCGACAGGGGGCCGGTGAACACTGAAGCTTTCTTT. Translated: CASSQADRGPVNTEAFF. The V gene is TRBV4-3, the J gene TRBJ1-1; the match to TRBD1 covers 10 bases. This CDR3 spans 17 amino acids. V was clipped by 1 base and J by 0 bases; unmatched bases: 5. Germline V lookup: CDR1 LGHNA, CDR2 YSLEER.

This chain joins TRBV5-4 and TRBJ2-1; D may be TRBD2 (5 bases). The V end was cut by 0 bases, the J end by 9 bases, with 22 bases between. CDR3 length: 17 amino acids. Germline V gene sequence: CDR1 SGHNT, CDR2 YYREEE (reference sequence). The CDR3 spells CASSLALASKSAGEQFF. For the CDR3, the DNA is TGTGCCAGCAGCTTGGCCCTGGCTAGCAAATCTGCTGGTGAGCAGTTCTTC.

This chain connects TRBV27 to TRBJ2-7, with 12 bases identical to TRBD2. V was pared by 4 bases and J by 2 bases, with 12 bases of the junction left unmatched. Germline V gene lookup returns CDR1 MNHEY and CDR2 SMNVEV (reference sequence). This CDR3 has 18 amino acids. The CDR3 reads CASSSSGLAGPLTYEQYF. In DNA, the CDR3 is TGTGCCAGCAGTTCCTCCGGACTAGCGGGACCCCTGACCTACGAGCAGTACTTC.

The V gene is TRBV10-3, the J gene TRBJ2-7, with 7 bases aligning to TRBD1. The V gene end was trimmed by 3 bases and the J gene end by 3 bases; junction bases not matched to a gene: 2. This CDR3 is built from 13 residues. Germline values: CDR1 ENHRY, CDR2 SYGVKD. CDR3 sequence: CAISEAGGYEQYF. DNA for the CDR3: TGTGCCATCAGTGAAGCAGGGGGCTACGAGCAGTACTTC.

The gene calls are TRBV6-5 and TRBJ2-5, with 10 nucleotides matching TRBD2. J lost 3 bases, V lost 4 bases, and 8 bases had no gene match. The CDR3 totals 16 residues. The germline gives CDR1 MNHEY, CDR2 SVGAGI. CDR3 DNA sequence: TGTGCCAGCAGTTTTATAGCGGGAGGCCCAAAAGAGACCCAGTACTTC. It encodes CASSFIAGGPKETQYF.

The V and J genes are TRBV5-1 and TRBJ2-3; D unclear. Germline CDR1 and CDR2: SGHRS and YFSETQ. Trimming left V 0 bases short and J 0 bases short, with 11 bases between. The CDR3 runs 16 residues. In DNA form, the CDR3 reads TGCGCCAGCAGCTTGGTCAGGCAGGCTAGCACAGATACGCAGTATTTT. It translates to CASSLVRQASTDTQYF.

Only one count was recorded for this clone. The CDR3 region has the DNA TGCGCCAGCAGCTTACAGGGGAGCTATGGCTACACCTTC. Its protein product is CASSLQGSYGYTF. This rearrangement joins TRBV4-1 to TRBJ1-2, with 7 bases identical to TRBD1. Germline CDR1 and CDR2: MGHRA and YSYEKL. J was trimmed by 4 bases and V by 5 bases; bases with no gene match: 4. The CDR3 contains 13 residues.

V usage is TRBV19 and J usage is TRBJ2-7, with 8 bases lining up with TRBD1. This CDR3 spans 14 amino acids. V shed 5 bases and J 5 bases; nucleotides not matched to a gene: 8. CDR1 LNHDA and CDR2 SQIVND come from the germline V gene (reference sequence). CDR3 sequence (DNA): TGTGCCAGTAGTTCCCCGGGACAGGACCACGAGCAGTACTTC. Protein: CASSSPGQDHEQYF. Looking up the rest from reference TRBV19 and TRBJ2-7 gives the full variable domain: DGGITQSPKYLFRKEGQNVTLSCEQNLNHDAMYWYRQDPGQGLRLIYYSQIVNDFQKGDIAEGYSVSREKKESFPLTVTSAQKNPTAFYLCASSSPGQDHEQYFGPGTRLTVT.

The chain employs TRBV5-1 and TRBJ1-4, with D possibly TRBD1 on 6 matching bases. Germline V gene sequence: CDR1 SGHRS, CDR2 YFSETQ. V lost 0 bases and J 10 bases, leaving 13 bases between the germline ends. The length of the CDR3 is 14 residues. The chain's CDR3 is CASSLAMGGGKLFF. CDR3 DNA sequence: TGCGCCAGCAGCTTGGCTATGGGAGGGGGAAAACTGTTTTTT. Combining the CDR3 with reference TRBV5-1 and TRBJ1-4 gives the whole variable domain KAGVTQTPRYLIKTRGQQVTLSCSPISGHRSVSWYQQTPGQGLQFLFEYFSETQRNKGNFPGRFSGRQFSNSRSEMNVSTLELGDSALYLCASSLAMGGGKLFFGSGTQLSVL.

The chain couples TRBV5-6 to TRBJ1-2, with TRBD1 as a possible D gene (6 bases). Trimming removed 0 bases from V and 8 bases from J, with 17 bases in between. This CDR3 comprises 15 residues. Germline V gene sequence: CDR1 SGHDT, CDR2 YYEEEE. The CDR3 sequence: CASSLGGGGAQGYTF. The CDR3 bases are TGTGCCAGCAGCTTGGGCGGAGGGGGGGCTCAAGGCTACACCTTC.

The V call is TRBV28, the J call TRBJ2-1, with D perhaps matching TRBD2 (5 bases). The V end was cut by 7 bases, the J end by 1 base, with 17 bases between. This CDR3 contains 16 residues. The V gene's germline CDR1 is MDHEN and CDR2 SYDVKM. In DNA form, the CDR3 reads TGTGCCAGCAAATCCACCGGGGTCCCGTCCTACAATGAGCAGTTCTTC. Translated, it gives CASKSTGVPSYNEQFF.

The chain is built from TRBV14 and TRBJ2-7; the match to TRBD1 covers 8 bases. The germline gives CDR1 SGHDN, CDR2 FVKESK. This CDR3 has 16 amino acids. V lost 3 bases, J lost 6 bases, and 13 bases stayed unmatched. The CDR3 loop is CASSHRQGISVFEQYF. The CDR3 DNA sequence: TGTGCCAGCAGCCATCGACAGGGGATCTCTGTTTTCGAGCAGTACTTC.

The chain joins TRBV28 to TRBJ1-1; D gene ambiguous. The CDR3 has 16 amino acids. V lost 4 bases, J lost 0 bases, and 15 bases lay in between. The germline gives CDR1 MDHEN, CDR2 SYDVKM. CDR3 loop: CASSSRGQLMNTEAFF. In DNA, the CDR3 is TGTGCCAGCAGTTCCCGAGGGCAGCTCATGAACACTGAAGCTTTCTTT. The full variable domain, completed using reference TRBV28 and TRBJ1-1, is DVKVTQSSRYLVKRTGEKVFLECVQDMDHENMFWYRQDPGLGLRLIYFSYDVKMKEKGDIPEGYSVSREKKERFSLILESASTNQTSMYLCASSSRGQLMNTEAFFGQGTRLTVV.

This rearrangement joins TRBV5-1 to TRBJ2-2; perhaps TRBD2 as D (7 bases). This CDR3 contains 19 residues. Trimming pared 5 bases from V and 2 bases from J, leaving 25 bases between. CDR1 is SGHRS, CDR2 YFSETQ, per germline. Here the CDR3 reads CASRIRDTYLAANTGELFF. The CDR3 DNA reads TGCGCCAGCAGAATCCGGGACACCTACCTAGCGGCTAACACCGGGGAGCTGTTTTTT.

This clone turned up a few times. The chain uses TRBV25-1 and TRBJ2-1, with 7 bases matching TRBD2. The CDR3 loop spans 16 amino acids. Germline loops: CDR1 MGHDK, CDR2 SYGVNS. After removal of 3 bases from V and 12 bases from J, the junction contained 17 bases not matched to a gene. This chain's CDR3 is CASSDHEARSGGGQFF. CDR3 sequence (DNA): TGTGCCAGCAGTGACCATGAGGCCCGGAGTGGCGGGGGGCAGTTCTTC.

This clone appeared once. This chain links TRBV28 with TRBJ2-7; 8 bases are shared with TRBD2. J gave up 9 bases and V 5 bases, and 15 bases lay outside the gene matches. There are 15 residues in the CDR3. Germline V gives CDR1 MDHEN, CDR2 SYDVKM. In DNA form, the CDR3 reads TGTGCCAGCAGTCCCCGTCGGCGGGAGGAGGTGAGGCAGTACTTC. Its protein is CASSPRRREEVRQYF.

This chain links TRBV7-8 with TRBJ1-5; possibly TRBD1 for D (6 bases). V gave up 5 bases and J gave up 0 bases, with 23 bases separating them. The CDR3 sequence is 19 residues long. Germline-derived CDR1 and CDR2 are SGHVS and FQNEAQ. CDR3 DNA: TGTGCCAGCAGCCACTGCGCTCCGACAGGAGAAAATAGCAATCAGCCCCAGCATTTT. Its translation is CASSHCAPTGENSNQPQHF.

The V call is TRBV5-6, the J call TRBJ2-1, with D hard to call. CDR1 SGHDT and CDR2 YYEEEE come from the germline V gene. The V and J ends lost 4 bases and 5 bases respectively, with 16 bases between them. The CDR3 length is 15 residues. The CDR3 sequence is CASSLVEHLHNEQFF. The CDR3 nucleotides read TGTGCCAGCAGCCTCGTGGAGCACCTCCACAATGAGCAGTTCTTC.

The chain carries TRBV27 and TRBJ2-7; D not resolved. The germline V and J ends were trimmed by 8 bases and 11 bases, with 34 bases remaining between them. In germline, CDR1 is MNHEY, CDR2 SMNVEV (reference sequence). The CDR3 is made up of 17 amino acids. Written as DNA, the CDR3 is TGTGCCAGCCCCCCAATTTCCTGTGGGCGCTTCTCGGCTTGGGAGTACTTC. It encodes CASPPISCGRFSAWEYF.

CDR3 protein: CSVEEVASGRAIFVNEQFF. The CDR3 coding sequence is TGCAGCGTTGAAGAAGTGGCTAGCGGGAGGGCCATATTTGTTAATGAGCAGTTCTTC. The chain uses TRBV29-1 and TRBJ2-1; TRBD2 agrees at 12 bases. The germline gives CDR1 SQVTM, CDR2 ANQGSEA. The trim removed 0 bases at V and 7 bases at J, leaving 16 bases unmatched. The CDR3 has 19 amino acids.